One sample yielded the 5 T cell receptor beta chains listed below, sequenced in a study of T cells in women clearing cervical HPV infection. Profiling relied on immunoSEQ multiplex PCR, and the TCRdb table lists in-frame clones only, not all of them. The sample table includes over 35,000 clones. The specimen sequenced was blood buffy coat. These receptors came from a woman aged 18-70 years with a cervical HPV16 infection that either progressed to CIN3+ or cleared (not recorded which).

Worth noting for this clone: The read is 3 residues too short to cover the CDR3 end, so that end is filled in from the germline J gene. V gene TRBV20-1 combines with J gene TRBJ2-7; 7 nucleotides line up with TRBD1. Germline V gene sequence: CDR1 DFQATT, CDR2 SNEGSKA (reference sequence). The junction had 4 bases not matched to a gene; V was cut back by 2 bases and J by 3 bases. The CDR3 is 13 amino acids. CDR3 sequence reads: CSARTGVGYEQYF. CDR3 bases read: TGCAGTGCTAGAACAGGGGTGGGCTACGAG.

As regards this clone: Coverage ceases 3 residues before the CDR3 finishes, and the germline J gene fills in the end. The chain uses TRBV7-8 and TRBJ1-2; D is uncertain. Between the trimmed V and J ends, which lost 8 bases and 0 bases, there was a span of 16 bases. There are 15 residues in the CDR3. Germline lookup yields CDR1 SGHVS and CDR2 FQNEAQ. Partial CDR3 DNA: TGTGCCAGCGGGCTCTCCGAGCCGGCTAACTATGGC. It encodes CASGLSEPANYG. The whole CDR3 region reads CASGLSEPANYGYTF.

Concerning this clone: Read coverage stops 3 residues before the CDR3 terminus; the germline J gene supplies the remainder. The J gene is TRBJ1-1, the V gene TRBV19, with unresolved D. The V end was cut by 7 bases, the J end by 1 base, with 16 bases between. This CDR3 is 15 amino acids long. Germline V CDR1 and CDR2: LNHDA, SQIVND (reference sequence). The CDR3 DNA, read in part, is TGTGCCAGTAAACAACTCTTACAGAAGAACACTGAA. Its protein product is CASKQLLQKNTE. The entire CDR3 sequence reads CASKQLLQKNTEAFF.

Concerning this clone itself: The CDR3 goes on 3 residues after the read ends, and that part is filled in from the germline J gene. The chain carries TRBV18 and TRBJ2-1, with 12 bases lining up with TRBD2. V dropped 3 bases and J dropped 7; count of bases not matched to a gene: 10. The CDR3 sequence is 17 residues long. The germline CDR1 and CDR2 sequences are KGHSH and LQKENI. Here the CDR3 reads CASSPPTSGSRGNEQFF. CDR3 bases read: TGTGCCAGCTCACCCCCGACTAGCGGGAGTAGGGGGAATGAG.

On this clone itself: The CDR3 end lies 3 residues beyond the end of the read and is filled in from the germline J gene. The chain couples TRBV19 to TRBJ1-4, with D perhaps TRBD1 (5 bases). Trimming removed 2 bases from V and 8 bases from J, with 15 bases in between. CDR3 size: 15 residues. Per germline, CDR1 LNHDA and CDR2 SQIVND (reference sequence). CDR3 sequence reads: CASSILQISGEKLFF. Partial CDR3 DNA: TGTGCCAGTAGTATACTTCAAATATCAGGGGAAAAA.